Each of the 9 T cell receptor beta chains below was sequenced from the same sample in a study of T cells expressing NK-cell markers. TCRdb re-analyzed the 5' RACE reads; it lists each CDR3 protein once, without DNA. This sample lists approximately 420,000 distinct CDR3 sequences; its ten largest clones have about 10%. Sequencing used blood T cells: a sorted CD56 or NKG2C T cell subset, CD4+ or CD8+ T cells, or bulk PBMC T cells (not recorded which). The receptor source for this set is a woman in her forties or fifties in good health.

This chain connects TRBV5-1 to TRBJ2-5; TCRdb's D call, TRBD2, is unchecked because there is no DNA. The germline gives CDR1 SGHRS, CDR2 YFSETQ. The CDR3 totals 16 residues. CDR3: CASSKLAGGGRETQYF.

This chain connects TRBV13 to TRBJ2-1; TCRdb's D call, TRBD1, is unchecked because there is no DNA. Germline CDR1 is PRHDT and CDR2 is FYEKMQ (reference sequence). The CDR3 contains 15 residues. This CDR3 is CASSLVRGPGGEQFF.

The V call is TRBV5-1, the J call TRBJ2-6; TCRdb proposes TRBD1, but this gene call is untestable without DNA. Germline CDR1 and CDR2: SGHRS and YFSETQ. The CDR3 runs 16 residues. CDR3 residues: CASSLSGGSGANVLTF. Full variable domain (rest looked up from reference TRBV5-1 and TRBJ2-6): KAGVTQTPRYLIKTRGQQVTLSCSPISGHRSVSWYQQTPGQGLQFLFEYFSETQRNKGNFPGRFSGRQFSNSRSEMNVSTLELGDSALYLCASSLSGGSGANVLTFGAGSRLTVL.

The chain links TRBV3-1 to TRBJ2-1; TCRdb's D call of TRBD1 is untestable without DNA. This CDR3 region has 11 residues. Germline V gives CDR1 LGHDT, CDR2 YNNKEL (reference sequence). This CDR3 reads CASGGDNEQFF.

The chain employs TRBV28 and TRBJ2-5; TCRdb's D call of TRBD1 is untestable without DNA. The CDR3 length is 16 residues. Germline CDR1 and CDR2: MDHEN and SYDVKM. The chain's CDR3 is CASSPWQTGSVETQYF.

This chain links TRBV12-3 or TRBV12-4 with TRBJ2-3. The CDR3 has 16 amino acids. CDR3 protein: CASSLNLRGTTDTQYF.

V usage is TRBV18 and J usage is TRBJ2-1; TCRdb names TRBD1, which stays unverified in the absence of DNA. The germline V gene encodes CDR1 KGHSH and CDR2 LQKENI. There are 14 residues in the CDR3. CDR3: CASSPTAGGSEQFF.

CDR3 sequence: CSARELAGGGITDTQYF. The J gene is TRBJ2-3, the V gene TRBV20-1; the TCRdb call, TRBD2, lacks DNA for checking. Germline V gene lookup returns CDR1 DFQATT and CDR2 SNEGSKA (reference sequence). The CDR3 contains 17 residues.

V gene TRBV7-2 combines with J gene TRBJ1-1. The CDR3 totals 11 residues. Germline V CDR1 and CDR2: SGHTA, FQGNSA. CDR3 amino acids: CASSFFSEAFF.